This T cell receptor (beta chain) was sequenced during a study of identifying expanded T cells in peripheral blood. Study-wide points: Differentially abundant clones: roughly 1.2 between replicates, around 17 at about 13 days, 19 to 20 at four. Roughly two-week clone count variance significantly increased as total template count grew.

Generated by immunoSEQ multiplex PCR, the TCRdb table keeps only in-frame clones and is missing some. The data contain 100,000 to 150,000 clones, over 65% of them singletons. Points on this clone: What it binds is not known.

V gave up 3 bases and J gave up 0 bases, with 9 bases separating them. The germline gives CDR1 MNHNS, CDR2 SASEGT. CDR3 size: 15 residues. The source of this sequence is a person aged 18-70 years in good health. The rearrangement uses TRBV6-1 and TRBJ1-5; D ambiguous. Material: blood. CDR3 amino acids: CASSDSSHSNQPQHF. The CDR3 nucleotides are TGTGCCAGCAGTGATAGTAGTCATAGCAATCAGCCCCAGCATTTT.